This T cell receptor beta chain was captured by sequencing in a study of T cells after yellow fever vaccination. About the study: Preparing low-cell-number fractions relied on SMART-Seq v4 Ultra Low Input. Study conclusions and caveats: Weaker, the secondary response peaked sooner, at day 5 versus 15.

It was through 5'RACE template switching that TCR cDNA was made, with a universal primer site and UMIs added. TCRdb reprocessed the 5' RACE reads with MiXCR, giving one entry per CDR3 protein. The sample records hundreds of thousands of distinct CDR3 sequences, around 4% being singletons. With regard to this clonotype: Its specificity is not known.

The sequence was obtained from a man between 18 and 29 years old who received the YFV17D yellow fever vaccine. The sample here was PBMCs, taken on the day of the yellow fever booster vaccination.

The CDR3 nucleotides read TGTGCCAGTACCCCGGGAGGGGGGATTGACTATGGCTACACCTTC. Translation gives CASTPGGGIDYGYTF. The V gene is TRBV19, the J gene TRBJ1-2, with D possibly being TRBD1 (6 bases). Per germline, CDR1 LNHDA and CDR2 SQIVND (reference sequence). The ends were cut back, 7 bases at V and 3 bases at J, with 18 bases in the middle. The CDR3 has 15 residues. The full variable domain, with the rest looked up from reference TRBV19 and TRBJ1-2, is DGGITQSPKYLFRKEGQNVTLSCEQNLNHDAMYWYRQDPGQGLRLIYYSQIVNDFQKGDIAEGYSVSREKKESFPLTVTSAQKNPTAFYLCASTPGGGIDYGYTFGSGTRLTVV.